This entry concerns a single T cell receptor (beta chain). The antigen is undetermined. This record comes from a study of blood T cells in healthy people across ages. Findings of the study overall: TCR beta diversity, measured per million T cells, fell in a roughly linear way with age.

It was approximately 10 milliliters of peripheral blood that were drawn from each donor. Germline assignment: CDR1 SGDLS and CDR2 YYNGEE. The CDR3 is 16 residues long. The V end lost 0 bases, the J end lost 2 bases, and 12 bases lay between the germline ends. Through a sample-barcoded 5' primer and a J-beta primer mix, a second PCR was run for 7 to 11 cycles. The authors tagged each cDNA molecule using a template-switch adaptor with 12 random nucleotides. TCRdb passed the 5' RACE reads through MiXCR, listing each CDR3 protein once. The profile covers 800,000 to 900,000 distinct CDR3 sequences, with approximately 59% appearing a single time and approximately 30% taken by the ten largest.

Sequencing was carried out using blood. V gene TRBV9 combines with J gene TRBJ2-1; a possible D gene is TRBD1 (6 bases). The TCR sequence derives from a man aged 25-45 years in good health. CDR3 sequence reads: CASSVGGGPTYNEQFF. The DNA of the CDR3 is TGTGCCAGCAGCGTAGGTGGGGGCCCTACCTACAATGAGCAGTTCTTC.